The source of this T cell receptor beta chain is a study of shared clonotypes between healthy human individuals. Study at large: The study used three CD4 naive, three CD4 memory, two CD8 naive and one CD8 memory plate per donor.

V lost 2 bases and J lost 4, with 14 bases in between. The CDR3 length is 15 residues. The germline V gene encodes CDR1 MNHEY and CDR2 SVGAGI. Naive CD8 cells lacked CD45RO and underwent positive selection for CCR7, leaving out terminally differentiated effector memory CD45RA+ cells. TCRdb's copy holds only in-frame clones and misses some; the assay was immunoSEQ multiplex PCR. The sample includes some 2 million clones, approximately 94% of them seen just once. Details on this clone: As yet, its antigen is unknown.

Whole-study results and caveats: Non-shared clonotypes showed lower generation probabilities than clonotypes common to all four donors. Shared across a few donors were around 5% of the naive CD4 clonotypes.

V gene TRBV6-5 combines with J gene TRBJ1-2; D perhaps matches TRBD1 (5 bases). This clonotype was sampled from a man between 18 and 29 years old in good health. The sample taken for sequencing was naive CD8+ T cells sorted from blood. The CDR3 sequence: CASSYGEGLIYGYTF. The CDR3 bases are TGTGCCAGCAGTTACGGGGAGGGGCTAATCTATGGCTACACCTTC.